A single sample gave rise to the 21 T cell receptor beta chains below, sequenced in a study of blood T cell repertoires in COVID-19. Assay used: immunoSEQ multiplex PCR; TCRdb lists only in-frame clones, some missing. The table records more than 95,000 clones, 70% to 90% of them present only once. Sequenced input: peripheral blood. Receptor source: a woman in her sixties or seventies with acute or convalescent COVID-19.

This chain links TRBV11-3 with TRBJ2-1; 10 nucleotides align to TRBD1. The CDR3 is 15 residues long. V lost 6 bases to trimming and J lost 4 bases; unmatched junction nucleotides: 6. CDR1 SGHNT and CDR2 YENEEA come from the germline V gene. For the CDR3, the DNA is TGTGCCAGCAGTCGGGACAGGGGTCCTTACAATGAGCAGTTCTTC. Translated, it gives CASSRDRGPYNEQFF.

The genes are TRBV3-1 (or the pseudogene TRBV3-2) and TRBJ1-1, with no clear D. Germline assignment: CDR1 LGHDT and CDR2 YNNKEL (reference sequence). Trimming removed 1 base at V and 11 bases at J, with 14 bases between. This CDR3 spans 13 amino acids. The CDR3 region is CASSQGGKVVAFF. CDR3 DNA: TGTGCCAGCAGCCAAGGAGGAAAGGTAGTCGCTTTCTTT.

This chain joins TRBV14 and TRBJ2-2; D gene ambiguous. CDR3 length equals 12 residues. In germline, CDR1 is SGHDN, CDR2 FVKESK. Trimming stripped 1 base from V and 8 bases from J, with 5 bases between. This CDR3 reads CASSQVLGELFF. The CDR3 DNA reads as TGTGCCAGCAGCCAAGTTCTGGGGGAGCTGTTTTTT.

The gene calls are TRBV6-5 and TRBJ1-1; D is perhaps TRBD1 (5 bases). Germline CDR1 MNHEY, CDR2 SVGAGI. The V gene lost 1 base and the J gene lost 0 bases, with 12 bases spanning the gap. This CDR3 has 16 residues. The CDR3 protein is CASSYFAGIVNTEAFF. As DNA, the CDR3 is TGTGCCAGCAGTTACTTTGCAGGGATTGTGAACACTGAAGCTTTCTTT.

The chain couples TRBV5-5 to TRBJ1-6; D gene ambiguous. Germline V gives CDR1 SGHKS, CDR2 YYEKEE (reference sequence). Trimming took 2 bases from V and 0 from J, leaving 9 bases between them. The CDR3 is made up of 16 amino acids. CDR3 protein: CASSFFVSSYNSPLHF. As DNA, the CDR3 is TGTGCCAGCAGCTTTTTTGTCAGCTCCTATAATTCACCCCTCCACTTT.

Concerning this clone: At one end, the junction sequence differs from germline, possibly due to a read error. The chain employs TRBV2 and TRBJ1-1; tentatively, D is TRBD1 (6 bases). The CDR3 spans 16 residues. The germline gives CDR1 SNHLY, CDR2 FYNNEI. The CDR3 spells CASSKAGAGVNTEAFF. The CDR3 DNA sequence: TGTGCCAGCAGTAAAGCGGGGGCGGGGGTGAACACTGAAGCTTTCTTT.

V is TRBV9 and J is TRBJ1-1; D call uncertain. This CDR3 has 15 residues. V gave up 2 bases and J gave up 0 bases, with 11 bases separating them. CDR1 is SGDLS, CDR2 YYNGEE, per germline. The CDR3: CASSVSLGLNTEAFF. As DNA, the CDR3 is TGTGCCAGCAGCGTCTCTCTGGGCCTGAACACTGAAGCTTTCTTT.

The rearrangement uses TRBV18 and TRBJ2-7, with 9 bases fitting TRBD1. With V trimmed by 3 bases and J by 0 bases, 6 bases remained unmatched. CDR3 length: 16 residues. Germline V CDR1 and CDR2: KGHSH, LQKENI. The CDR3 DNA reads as TGTGCCAGCTCACCCCAGGGACAGGGCAGCTCCTACGAGCAGTACTTC. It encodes CASSPQGQGSSYEQYF.

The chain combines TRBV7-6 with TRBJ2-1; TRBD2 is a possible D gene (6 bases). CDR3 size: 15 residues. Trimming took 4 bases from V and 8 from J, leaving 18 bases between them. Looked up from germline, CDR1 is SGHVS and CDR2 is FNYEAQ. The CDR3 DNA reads TGTGCCAGCAGCTCTTGGTCGGTCGGGAGCTATGAGCAGTTCTTC. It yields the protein CASSSWSVGSYEQFF.

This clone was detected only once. Here the CDR3 reads CASSPLGQEEKLFF. The CDR3 DNA reads TGTGCCAGCTCACCACTGGGACAGGAGGAAAAACTGTTTTTT. This chain joins TRBV18 and TRBJ1-4; 8 positions match TRBD1. The CDR3 consists of 14 residues. CDR1 is KGHSH, CDR2 LQKENI, per germline. After removal of 1 base from V and 8 bases from J, the junction contained 3 bases not matched to a gene.

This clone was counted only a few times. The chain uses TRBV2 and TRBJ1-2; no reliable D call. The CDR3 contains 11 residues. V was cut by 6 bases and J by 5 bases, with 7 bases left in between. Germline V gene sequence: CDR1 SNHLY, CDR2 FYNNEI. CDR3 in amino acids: CASSNKYGYTF. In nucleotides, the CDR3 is TGTGCCAGCAGCAACAAGTATGGCTACACCTTC.

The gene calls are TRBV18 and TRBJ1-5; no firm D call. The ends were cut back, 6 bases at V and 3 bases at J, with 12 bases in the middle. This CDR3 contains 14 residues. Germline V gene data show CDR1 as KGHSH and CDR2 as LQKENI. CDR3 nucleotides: TGTGCCAGCTCCCCCGGAACAGCCAATCAGCCCCAGCATTTT. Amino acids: CASSPGTANQPQHF.

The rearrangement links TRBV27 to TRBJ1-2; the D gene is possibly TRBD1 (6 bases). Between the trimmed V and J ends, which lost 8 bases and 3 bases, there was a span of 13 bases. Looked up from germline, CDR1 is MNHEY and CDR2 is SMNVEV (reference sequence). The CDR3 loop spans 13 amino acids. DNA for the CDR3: TGTGCCAGCTCGCACAGGGCCGACTATGGCTACACCTTC. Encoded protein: CASSHRADYGYTF.

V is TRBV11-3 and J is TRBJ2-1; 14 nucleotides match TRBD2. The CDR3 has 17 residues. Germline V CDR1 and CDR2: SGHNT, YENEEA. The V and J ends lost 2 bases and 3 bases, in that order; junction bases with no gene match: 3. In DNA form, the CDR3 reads TGTGCCAGCAGCTTATTCGGGACTAGCGGGAGCTACAATGAGCAGTTCTTC. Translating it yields CASSLFGTSGSYNEQFF.

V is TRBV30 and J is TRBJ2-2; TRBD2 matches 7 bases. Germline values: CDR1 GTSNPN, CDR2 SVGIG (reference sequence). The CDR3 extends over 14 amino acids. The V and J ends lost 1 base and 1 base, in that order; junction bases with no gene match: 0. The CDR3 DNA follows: TGTGCCTGGAGTGCGGGAGGGAACACCGGGGAGCTGTTTTTT. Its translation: CAWSAGGNTGELFF.

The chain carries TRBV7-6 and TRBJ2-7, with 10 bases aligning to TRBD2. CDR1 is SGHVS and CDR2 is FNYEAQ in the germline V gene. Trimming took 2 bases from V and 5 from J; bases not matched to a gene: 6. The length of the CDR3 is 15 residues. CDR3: CASSLRTSGNHEQYF. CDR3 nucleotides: TGTGCCAGCAGCTTAAGAACTAGCGGGAACCACGAGCAGTACTTC.

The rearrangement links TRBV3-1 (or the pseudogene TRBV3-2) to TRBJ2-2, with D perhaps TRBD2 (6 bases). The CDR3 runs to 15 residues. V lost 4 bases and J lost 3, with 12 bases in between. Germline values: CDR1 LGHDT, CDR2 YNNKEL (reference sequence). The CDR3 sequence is CASSPQSGYTGELFF. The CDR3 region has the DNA TGTGCCAGCAGCCCCCAAAGCGGGTACACCGGGGAGCTGTTTTTT.

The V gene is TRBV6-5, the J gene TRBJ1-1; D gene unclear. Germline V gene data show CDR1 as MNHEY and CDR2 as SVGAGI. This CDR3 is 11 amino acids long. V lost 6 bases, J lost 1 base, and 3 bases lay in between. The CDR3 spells CASSGNTEAFF. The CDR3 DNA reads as TGTGCCAGCAGCGGGAACACTGAAGCTTTCTTT.

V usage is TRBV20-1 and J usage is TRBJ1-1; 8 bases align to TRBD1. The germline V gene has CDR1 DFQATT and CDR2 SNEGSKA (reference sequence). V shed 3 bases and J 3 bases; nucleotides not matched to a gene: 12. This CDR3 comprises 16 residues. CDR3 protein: CSASRADRGGYTEAFF. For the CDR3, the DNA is TGCAGTGCTAGTAGGGCCGACAGGGGTGGGTACACTGAAGCTTTCTTT.

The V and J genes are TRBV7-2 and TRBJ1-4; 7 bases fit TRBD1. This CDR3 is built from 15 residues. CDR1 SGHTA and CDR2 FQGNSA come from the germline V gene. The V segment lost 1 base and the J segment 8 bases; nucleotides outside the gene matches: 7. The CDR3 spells CASSLVGGPREKLFF. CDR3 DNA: TGTGCCAGCAGCTTAGTAGGGGGCCCTAGAGAAAAACTGTTTTTT.

The CDR3 sequence is CSGSTRRGETQYF. The DNA of the CDR3 is TGCAGCGGCTCGACTAGACGTGGAGAGACCCAGTACTTC. V gene TRBV29-1 combines with J gene TRBJ2-5; the D gene is possibly TRBD2 (6 bases). The CDR3 sequence is 13 residues long. CDR1 SQVTM and CDR2 ANQGSEA come from the germline V gene. Deletions cut 7 bases from V and 4 bases from J, with 16 bases between.